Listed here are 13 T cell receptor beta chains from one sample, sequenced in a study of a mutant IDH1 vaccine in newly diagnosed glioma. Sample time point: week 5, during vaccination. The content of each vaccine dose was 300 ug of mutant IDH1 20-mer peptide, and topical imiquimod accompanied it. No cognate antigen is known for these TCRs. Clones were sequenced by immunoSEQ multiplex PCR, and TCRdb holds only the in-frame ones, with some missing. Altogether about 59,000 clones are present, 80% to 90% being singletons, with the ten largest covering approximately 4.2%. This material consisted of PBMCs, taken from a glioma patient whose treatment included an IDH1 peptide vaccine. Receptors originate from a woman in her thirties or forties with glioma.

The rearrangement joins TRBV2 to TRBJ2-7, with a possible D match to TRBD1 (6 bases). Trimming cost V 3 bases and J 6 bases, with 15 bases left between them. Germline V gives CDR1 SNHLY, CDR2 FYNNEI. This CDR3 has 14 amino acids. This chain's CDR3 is CASSDRQGLGEQYF. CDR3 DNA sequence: TGTGCCAGCAGTGATAGGCAGGGGCTTGGCGAGCAGTACTTC.

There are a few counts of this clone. The CDR3 here is CASSWGLAANNEQFF. CDR3 DNA sequence: TGTGCCAGCAGTTGGGGCCTAGCGGCGAACAATGAGCAGTTCTTC. The chain is built from TRBV6-6 and TRBJ2-1, with 7 nucleotides matching TRBD2. Germline V lookup: CDR1 MNHNY, CDR2 SVGAGI (reference sequence). There are 15 residues in the CDR3. The ends lost 4 bases at V and 5 bases at J; junction bases unmatched: 8.

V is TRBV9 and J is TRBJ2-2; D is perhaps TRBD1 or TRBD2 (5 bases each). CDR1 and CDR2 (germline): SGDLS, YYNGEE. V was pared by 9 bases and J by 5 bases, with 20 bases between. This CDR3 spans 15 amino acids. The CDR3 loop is CATIGESLNTGELFF. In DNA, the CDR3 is TGTGCCACCATAGGGGAGTCCTTGAATACCGGGGAGCTGTTTTTT.

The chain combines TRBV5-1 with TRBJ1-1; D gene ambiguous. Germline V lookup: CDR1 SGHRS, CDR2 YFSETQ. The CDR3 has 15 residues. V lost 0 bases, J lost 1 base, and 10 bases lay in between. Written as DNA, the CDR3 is TGCGCCAGCAGCTTGGCCGTGGCGGGGAACACTGAAGCTTTCTTT. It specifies CASSLAVAGNTEAFF.

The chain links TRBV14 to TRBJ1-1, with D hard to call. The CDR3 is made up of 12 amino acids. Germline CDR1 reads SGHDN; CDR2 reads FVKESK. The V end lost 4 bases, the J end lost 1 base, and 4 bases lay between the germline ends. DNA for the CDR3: TGTGCCAGCAGCCCTCCGAACACTGAAGCTTTCTTT. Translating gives CASSPPNTEAFF.

In DNA, the CDR3 is TGTGCCAGCAGCTTAGAAGGGGAGGCGGCAACCTATGGCTACACCTTC. This encodes CASSLEGEAATYGYTF. The chain has TRBV7-8 and TRBJ1-2; tentatively, D is TRBD1 (5 bases). The germline V gene has CDR1 SGHVS and CDR2 FQNEAQ. The V gene lost 1 base and the J gene lost 4 bases, with 16 bases spanning the gap. This CDR3 is built from 16 residues.

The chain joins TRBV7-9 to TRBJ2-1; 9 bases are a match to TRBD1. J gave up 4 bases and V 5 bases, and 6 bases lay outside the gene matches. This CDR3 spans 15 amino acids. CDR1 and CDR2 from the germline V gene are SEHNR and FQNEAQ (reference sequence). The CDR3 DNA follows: TGTGCCAGCAGCCGTCCCGGGACAGGGTACAATGAGCAGTTCTTC. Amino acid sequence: CASSRPGTGYNEQFF.

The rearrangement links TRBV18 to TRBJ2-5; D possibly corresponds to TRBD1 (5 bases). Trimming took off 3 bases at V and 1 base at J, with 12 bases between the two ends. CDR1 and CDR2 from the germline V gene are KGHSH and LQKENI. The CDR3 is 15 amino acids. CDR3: CASSPTGHTQETQYF. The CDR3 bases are TGTGCCAGCTCACCTACAGGACATACCCAAGAGACCCAGTACTTC.

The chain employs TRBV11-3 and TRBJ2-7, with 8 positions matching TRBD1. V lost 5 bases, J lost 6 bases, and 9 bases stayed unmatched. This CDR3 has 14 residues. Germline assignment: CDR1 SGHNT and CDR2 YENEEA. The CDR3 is CASSAGGGRFEQYF. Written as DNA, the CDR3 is TGTGCCAGCAGCGCAGGGGGCGGACGCTTCGAGCAGTACTTC.

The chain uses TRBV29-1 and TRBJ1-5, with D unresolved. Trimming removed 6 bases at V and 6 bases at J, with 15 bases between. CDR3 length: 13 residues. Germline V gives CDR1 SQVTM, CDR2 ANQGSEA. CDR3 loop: CSVLDTGGQPQHF. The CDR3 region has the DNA TGCAGCGTCCTCGACACCGGTGGTCAGCCCCAGCATTTT.

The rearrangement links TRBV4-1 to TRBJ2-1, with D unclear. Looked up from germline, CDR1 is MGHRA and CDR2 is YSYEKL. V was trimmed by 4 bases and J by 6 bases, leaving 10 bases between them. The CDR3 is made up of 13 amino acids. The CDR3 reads CASSRSAGNEQFF. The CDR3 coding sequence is TGCGCCAGCAGCCGATCGGCCGGCAATGAGCAGTTCTTC.

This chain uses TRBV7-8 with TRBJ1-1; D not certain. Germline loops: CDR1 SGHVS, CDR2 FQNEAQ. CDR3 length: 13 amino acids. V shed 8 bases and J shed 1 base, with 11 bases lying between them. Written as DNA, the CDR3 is TGTGCCAGCCGCTACGGCAGGAACACTGAAGCTTTCTTT. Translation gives CASRYGRNTEAFF.

The DNA of the CDR3 is TGCGCCAGCAGCTTACGGACAGGGGGCGGCTATGGCTACACCTTC. Translation gives CASSLRTGGGYGYTF. V and J are TRBV5-1 and TRBJ1-2; 11 bases are a match to TRBD1. The germline gives CDR1 SGHRS, CDR2 YFSETQ. V dropped 2 bases and J dropped 4; count of bases not matched to a gene: 4. This CDR3 is 15 amino acids long. Using reference TRBV5-1 and TRBJ1-2 for the parts outside the CDR3, the full variable domain is KAGVTQTPRYLIKTRGQQVTLSCSPISGHRSVSWYQQTPGQGLQFLFEYFSETQRNKGNFPGRFSGRQFSNSRSEMNVSTLELGDSALYLCASSLRTGGGYGYTFGSGTRLTVV.